These T cell receptor beta chains were read from a single sample in a study of shared clonotypes between healthy human individuals. Method: immunoSEQ multiplex PCR; TCRdb's copy keeps in-frame clones and lacks some. The sample includes roughly 770,000 clones, about 97% of them seen just once. Sequencing used naive CD8+ T cells sorted from blood. The receptors come from a man aged 25-45 years in good health. The CDR3 runs from the conserved cysteine through the conserved F or W. D genes are given only for firm matches. A row's size may be missing; if present it is once, few, many or a size class.

J: TRBJ2-5
V: TRBV19
size: -
D: -
CDR3: CASSIGAGSSQETQYF
DNA: TGTGCCAGTAGTATAGGGGCAGGGAGCTCTCAAGAGACCCAGTACTTC

J: TRBJ2-7
V: TRBV29-1
size: once
D: TRBD1
CDR3: CSVVRQGYEQYF
DNA: TGCAGCGTTGTCCGACAGGGGTACGAGCAGTACTTC

J: TRBJ2-2
V: TRBV13
size: -
D: TRBD2
CDR3: CASSKLAGDFRELFF
DNA: TGTGCCAGCAGCAAATTAGCGGGAGATTTCAGGGAGCTGTTTTTT

J: TRBJ2-7
V: TRBV13
size: -
D: TRBD2
CDR3: CASSTRTSGRNSYEQYF
DNA: TGTGCCAGCAGCACCCGGACTAGCGGGAGGAACTCCTACGAGCAGTACTTC

J: TRBJ2-7
V: TRBV13
size: -
D: TRBD2
CDR3: CASSHREGAYEQYF
DNA: TGTGCCAGCAGCCATCGGGAGGGGGCCTACGAGCAGTACTTC

J: TRBJ1-2
V: TRBV9
size: -
D: -
CDR3: CASSVAAGTNYGYTF
DNA: TGTGCCAGCAGCGTAGCGGCAGGGACGAACTATGGCTACACCTTC

J: TRBJ2-7
V: TRBV9
size: -
D: TRBD1
CDR3: CASSSRTGYEQYF
DNA: TGTGCCAGCAGCTCAAGGACAGGATACGAGCAGTACTTC

J: TRBJ2-7
V: TRBV7-9
size: -
D: -
CDR3: CASSLWSETYEQYF
DNA: TGTGCCAGCAGCTTATGGTCGGAAACCTACGAGCAGTACTTC

J: TRBJ2-7
V: TRBV28
size: -
D: -
CDR3: CASSHSLYEQYF
DNA: TGTGCCAGCAGCCACTCCCTCTACGAGCAGTACTTC

J: TRBJ2-1
V: TRBV27
size: -
D: -
CDR3: CASSFQGVINEQFF
DNA: TGTGCCAGCAGTTTCCAGGGCGTTATCAATGAGCAGTTCTTC

J: TRBJ1-5
V: TRBV30
size: -
D: -
CDR3: CAWKGVENQPQHF
DNA: TGTGCCTGGAAGGGAGTGGAGAATCAGCCCCAGCATTTT

J: TRBJ2-7
V: TRBV14
size: -
D: -
CDR3: CASSLSGPLVEQYF
DNA: TGTGCCAGCAGCCTTAGCGGACCCCTGGTCGAGCAGTACTTC

J: TRBJ1-5
V: TRBV11-3
size: once
D: -
CDR3: CASSCPALPRAQPQHF
DNA: TGTGCCAGCAGCTGCCCGGCTCTCCCAAGGGCTCAGCCCCAGCATTTT

J: TRBJ2-3
V: TRBV29-1
size: -
D: TRBD1
CDR3: CSVEGQRSRASTDTQYF
DNA: TGCAGCGTTGAGGGACAGAGAAGTAGGGCAAGCACAGATACGCAGTATTTT

J: TRBJ1-1
V: TRBV30
size: -
D: -
CDR3: CAWAWGFTEAFF
DNA: TGTGCCTGGGCGTGGGGGTTCACTGAAGCTTTCTTT

J: TRBJ2-7
V: TRBV4-2
size: -
D: TRBD2
CDR3: CASSQGLAGNYEQYF
DNA: TGTGCCAGCAGCCAAGGACTAGCGGGAAACTACGAGCAGTACTTC

J: TRBJ2-7
V: TRBV28
size: once
D: -
CDR3: CASSFPPPYEQYF
DNA: TGTGCCAGCAGTTTTCCCCCTCCCTACGAGCAGTACTTC

J: TRBJ2-7
V: TRBV7-9
size: -
D: TRBD1
CDR3: CASSHTRTGIHEQYF
DNA: TGTGCCAGCAGCCACACCAGGACAGGGATCCACGAGCAGTACTTC

J: TRBJ1-1
V: TRBV19
size: -
D: -
CDR3: CASSTVGPSTFF
DNA: TGTGCCAGTAGTACAGTTGGGCCGTCGACTTTCTTT

J: TRBJ1-4
V: TRBV2
size: -
D: -
CDR3: CASRGTGQPGEKLFF
DNA: TGTGCCAGCAGAGGTACAGGACAACCTGGTGAAAAACTGTTTTTT

J: TRBJ2-3
V: TRBV27
size: -
D: -
CDR3: CASSPMVGDTQYF
DNA: TGTGCCAGCAGTCCCATGGTCGGAGATACGCAGTATTTT

J: TRBJ2-2
V: TRBV27
size: -
D: -
CDR3: CASSLTRAGRELFF
DNA: TGTGCCAGCAGTTTAACCAGGGCCGGGCGGGAGCTGTTTTTT

J: TRBJ2-7
V: TRBV7-9
size: -
D: -
CDR3: CASSYALNNYEQYF
DNA: TGTGCCAGCAGTTATGCGCTGAATAACTACGAGCAGTACTTC

J: TRBJ2-3
V: TRBV28
size: once
D: -
CDR3: CASSLWSSTDTQYF
DNA: TGTGCCAGCAGTTTGTGGTCTAGCACAGATACGCAGTATTTT

J: TRBJ2-1
V: TRBV7-9
size: once
D: TRBD1
CDR3: CASSLASPSGQSYNEQFF
DNA: TGTGCCAGCAGCTTAGCGAGCCCCTCGGGACAGAGTTACAATGAGCAGTTCTTC

J: TRBJ1-4
V: TRBV5-1
size: few
D: -
CDR3: CASSLGFQVGRPKEKLFF
DNA: TGCGCCAGCAGCTTGGGGTTCCAGGTTGGCAGGCCGAAGGAAAAACTGTTTTTT

J: TRBJ2-7
V: TRBV7-9
size: few
D: -
CDR3: CASSKDAYEQYF
DNA: TGTGCCAGCAGCAAGGATGCCTACGAGCAGTACTTC

J: TRBJ1-5
V: TRBV9
size: -
D: TRBD1
CDR3: CASRKQGGKGNQPQHF
DNA: TGTGCCAGCAGAAAACAGGGGGGAAAAGGTAATCAGCCCCAGCATTTT

J: TRBJ2-1
V: TRBV28
size: -
D: TRBD2
CDR3: CASSGTSIVNEQFF
DNA: TGTGCCAGCAGCGGGACTAGTATAGTCAATGAGCAGTTCTTC

J: TRBJ2-7
V: TRBV30
size: -
D: -
CDR3: CACGLAGALYEQYF
DNA: TGTGCCTGTGGCCTGGCAGGGGCGCTCTACGAGCAGTACTTC

J: TRBJ2-7
V: TRBV7-9
size: -
D: -
CDR3: CASTTGDPPYEQYF
DNA: TGTGCCAGCACCACGGGGGATCCGCCCTACGAGCAGTACTTC

J: TRBJ2-5
V: TRBV7-9
size: -
D: -
CDR3: CASSFSTDQETQYF
DNA: TGTGCCAGCAGCTTTTCGACAGACCAAGAGACCCAGTACTTC

J: TRBJ1-4
V: TRBV7-9
size: once
D: TRBD1
CDR3: CASSPRQGANEKLFF
DNA: TGTGCCAGCAGCCCTAGACAGGGTGCGAATGAAAAACTGTTTTTT

J: TRBJ2-5
V: TRBV6-1
size: -
D: TRBD1
CDR3: CASSGQGPLGGETQYF
DNA: TGTGCCAGCAGTGGACAGGGGCCGTTAGGGGGAGAGACCCAGTACTTC

J: TRBJ2-1
V: TRBV7-9
size: -
D: TRBD2
CDR3: CASSPPGLAAYNEQFF
DNA: TGTGCCAGCAGCCCGCCGGGACTAGCGGCCTACAATGAGCAGTTCTTC

J: TRBJ1-5
V: TRBV5-6
size: -
D: TRBD1
CDR3: CASSTQGYGPQHF
DNA: TGTGCCAGCAGCACACAGGGGTATGGGCCCCAGCATTTT

J: TRBJ1-1
V: TRBV27
size: -
D: TRBD1
CDR3: CASSPGQGEMNTEAFF
DNA: TGTGCCAGCAGCCCCGGACAGGGGGAAATGAACACTGAAGCTTTCTTT

J: TRBJ2-1
V: TRBV7-2
size: once
D: TRBD2
CDR3: CASSGSSGRPYNEQFF
DNA: TGTGCCAGCAGCGGATCTAGCGGGAGGCCCTACAATGAGCAGTTCTTC

J: TRBJ1-4
V: TRBV28
size: -
D: -
CDR3: CASSPAPANEKLFF
DNA: TGTGCCAGCAGTCCCGCTCCGGCTAATGAAAAACTGTTTTTT

J: TRBJ2-7
V: TRBV10-2
size: once
D: -
CDR3: CASSGSENNYEQYF
DNA: TGCGCCAGCAGTGGTTCCGAGAACAACTACGAGCAGTACTTC

J: TRBJ2-3
V: TRBV12-5
size: -
D: -
CDR3: CASGRTTSLTRFTDTQYF
DNA: TGTGCTAGTGGTCGTACCACTAGCCTCACCAGGTTCACAGATACGCAGTATTTT

J: TRBJ2-7
V: TRBV7-9
size: -
D: -
CDR3: CASSFRLAYEQYF
DNA: TGTGCCAGCAGCTTTCGGCTAGCTTACGAGCAGTACTTC

J: TRBJ1-2
V: TRBV6-1
size: -
D: -
CDR3: CASKEGPVDGYTF
DNA: TGTGCCAGCAAGGAGGGGCCAGTCGATGGCTACACCTTC